A selection of T cell receptor beta chains follows, all from one sample in a study of primary melanoma T cells and metastatic recurrence. Sequencing used immunoSEQ multiplex PCR; TCRdb keeps in-frame clones, though not all of them. The sample records 800 or so clones, about 85% being singletons. Sequencing input: melanoma tumor tissue. These receptors were obtained from a human donor with melanoma. CDR3s include the opening cysteine and the closing phenylalanine or tryptophan. A D gene is named only where the DNA matches it firmly. Not every row has a clone size; where given, it reads once, few, many or a size class.

cdr3_aa | cdr3_nt | j_call | d_call | clone_size | v_call
CASSQEGLATDTQYF | TGCGCCAGCAGCCAAGAAGGGCTAGCGACAGATACGCAGTATTTT | TRBJ2-3 | . | few | TRBV1
CASRQGSQPQHF | TGTGCTAGCAGGCAGGGGTCGCAGCCCCAGCATTTT | TRBJ1-5 | . | . | TRBV6-8
CASSDPGEGVPQHF | TGTGCCAGCAGTGACCCCGGGGAGGGTGTGCCCCAGCATTTT | TRBJ1-5 | . | few | TRBV6-8
CASSLKRSDTGELFF | TGTGCCAGCAGCTTAAAGCGGAGTGACACCGGGGAGCTGTTTTTT | TRBJ2-2 | . | . | TRBV11-3
CAISEPPGHKDYEQYF | TGTGCCATCAGTGAGCCCCCGGGGCACAAAGACTACGAGCAGTACTTC | TRBJ2-7 | . | . | TRBV10-3
CASSLWEGQDEQFF | TGTGCCAGCAGCTTATGGGAGGGCCAAGATGAGCAGTTCTTC | TRBJ2-1 | TRBD2 | . | TRBV11-3
CASSESGLQGGNEQFF | TGCGCCAGCAGTGAGTCGGGTCTACAGGGTGGCAATGAGCAGTTCTTC | TRBJ2-1 | . | . | TRBV10-2
CASSATLARPGANVLTF | TGTGCCAGCAGTGCGACTCTCGCCAGGCCTGGGGCCAACGTCCTGACTTTC | TRBJ2-6 | . | few | TRBV6-8
CASSGGQGEVYEQYF | TGTGCCAGCAGTGGTGGACAGGGGGAAGTCTACGAGCAGTACTTC | TRBJ2-7 | TRBD1 | . | TRBV9
CASSQGMIGQPQHF | TGCGCCAGCAGCCAAGGCATGATTGGCCAGCCCCAGCATTTT | TRBJ1-5 | . | . | TRBV1
CASSEAAGGFYNEQFF | TGTGCCAGCAGTGAAGCGGCGGGTGGGTTCTACAATGAGCAGTTCTTC | TRBJ2-1 | . | few | TRBV2
CASSIGTYSNQPQHF | TGTGCCAGTAGTATAGGTACTTATAGCAATCAGCCCCAGCATTTT | TRBJ1-5 | . | few | TRBV19
CASSVGTPKTQYF | TGTGCCAGCAGCGTCGGGACCCCCAAGACCCAGTACTTC | TRBJ2-5 | . | . | TRBV6-4
CASSTAGNYGYTF | TGTGCCAGTAGTACCGCAGGGAACTATGGCTACACCTTC | TRBJ1-2 | . | . | TRBV19
CASSAGYNNSPLHF | TGTGCCAGCAGTGCGGGTTATAATAATTCACCCCTCCACTTT | TRBJ1-6 | . | . | TRBV6-8
CASSPRSDRAEQYF | TGTGCCAGCTCACCACGGTCGGACAGGGCCGAGCAGTACTTC | TRBJ2-7 | TRBD1 | few | TRBV18
CASSQDGTWGVPVTDTQYF | TGTGCCAGCAGCCAAGACGGAACCTGGGGGGTCCCTGTGACAGATACGCAGTATTTT | TRBJ2-3 | . | . | TRBV14
CSVGERTGFYGYTF | TGCAGCGTTGGCGAGCGGACAGGGTTTTATGGCTACACCTTC | TRBJ1-2 | TRBD1 | few | TRBV29-1
CATKGQGGNGYTF | TGTGCCACCAAAGGACAGGGTGGGAATGGCTACACCTTC | TRBJ1-2 | TRBD1 | . | TRBV6-8
CASSSGVGLAVQETQYF | TGTGCCAGCAGCTCCGGGGTGGGACTAGCGGTCCAAGAGACCCAGTACTTC | TRBJ2-5 | TRBD2 | . | TRBV11-3
CASIAAAGADTQYF | TGTGCCAGCATCGCAGCGGCCGGGGCAGATACGCAGTATTTT | TRBJ2-3 | . | . | TRBV6-8
CASSPLDRSGAEQFF | TGTGCCAGCAGCCCACTAGACAGGTCGGGGGCTGAGCAGTTCTTC | TRBJ2-1 | . | . | TRBV11-3
CASRSGSEAFF | TGCGCCAGCAGGAGTGGGTCTGAAGCTTTCTTT | TRBJ1-1 | . | . | TRBV10-1
CASSSRSPRAGANVLTF | TGTGCCAGCAGTTCCCGGTCCCCCCGGGCTGGGGCCAACGTCCTGACTTTC | TRBJ2-6 | . | . | TRBV22-1
CAIMGGGEGPQYF | TGTGCCATCATGGGAGGGGGGGAAGGGCCCCAGTACTTC | TRBJ2-5 | . | . | TRBV6-8
CASSLEGKWPGELFF | TGTGCCAGCAGCTTGGAGGGGAAGTGGCCCGGGGAGCTGTTTTTT | TRBJ2-2 | . | . | TRBV11-3
CASTRGAGVPDEQFF | TGTGCCAGCACCCGGGGGGCAGGGGTTCCGGATGAGCAGTTCTTC | TRBJ2-1 | . | . | TRBV12-5
CASRTSRDTEAFF | TGTGCCTCCCGGACCTCCCGGGACACTGAAGCTTTCTTT | TRBJ1-1 | . | once | TRBV6-8
CASKRGYSSYEQYF | TGTGCCTCAAAGAGAGGGTACTCCTCCTACGAGCAGTACTTC | TRBJ2-7 | . | . | TRBV6-8